This TCR beta chain was identified during a study of long-term antiretroviral therapy in people with HIV. Assay version v3.0 of immunoSEQ was used, and it was run at survey level. Produced via immunoSEQ multiplex PCR; TCRdb's table is partial and in-frame only. The sample lists about 18,000 clones, approximately 80% occurring once. Sample share makes this clone large. V was clipped by 7 bases and J by 2 bases, with 14 bases between them. The CDR3 spans 14 residues. CDR1 and CDR2 (germline): SGHTA, FQGTGA. This sequence joins TRBV7-3 and TRBJ1-1, with D perhaps matching TRBD1 (5 bases). The clonotype comes from a woman between 50 and 59 years old with HIV. This specimen was unsorted PBMCs, taken 0.3 years after starting antiretroviral therapy. This CDR3 is CASKPQTANTEAFF. In nucleotides, the CDR3 is TGTGCCAGCAAACCCCAGACAGCAAACACTGAAGCTTTCTTT. Using reference TRBV7-3 and TRBJ1-1 for the parts outside the CDR3, the full variable domain is GAGVSQTPSNKVTEKGKYVELRCDPISGHTALYWYRQSLGQGPEFLIYFQGTGAADDSGLPNDRFFAVRPEGSVSTLKIQRTERGDSAVYLCASKPQTANTEAFFGQGTRLTVV.